These 29 T cell receptor beta chains originate from one sample sequenced in a study of T cells after yellow fever vaccination. TCRdb fed the 5' RACE reads into MiXCR, producing one record per CDR3 protein. This sample has 610,000 or so distinct CDR3 sequences, with roughly an eighth found just once. Specimen: PBMCs, collected on the day of the yellow fever booster vaccination. These receptor sequences come from a young man who received the YFV17D yellow fever vaccine.

This clonotype has more than one count but fewer than ten. The chain employs TRBV2 and TRBJ2-5; D is perhaps TRBD1 (6 bases). The CDR3 spans 15 residues. Germline V gives CDR1 SNHLY, CDR2 FYNNEI. Trimming shortened V by 5 bases and J by 2 bases, and 15 bases separated the two germline ends. Here the CDR3 DNA reads TGTGCCAGCAGTTCACAGGGTGTAAGGCAAGAGACCCAGTACTTC. Encoded protein: CASSSQGVRQETQYF.

This clonotype showed up just a few times. The V call is TRBV20-1, the J call TRBJ2-4; 12 bases align to TRBD2. CDR3 length: 18 residues. Per the germline V gene, CDR1 is DFQATT and CDR2 is SNEGSKA (reference sequence). V shed 5 bases and J 1 base; nucleotides not matched to a gene: 12. The CDR3 loop is CSAGPSGRAVEAKNIQYF. The CDR3 coding sequence is TGCAGTGCTGGACCTAGCGGGAGGGCCGTTGAGGCCAAAAACATTCAGTACTTC.

This clonotype was picked up a small number of times. The chain couples TRBV4-2 to TRBJ2-1, with 13 bases matching TRBD2. In germline, CDR1 is LGHNA, CDR2 YNFKEQ. The ends lost 2 bases at V and 7 bases at J; junction bases unmatched: 5. The CDR3 is made up of 16 amino acids. CDR3 amino acids: CASSQPGTSGNNEQFF. CDR3 nucleotides: TGTGCCAGCAGCCAACCCGGGACTAGCGGGAATAATGAGCAGTTCTTC.

This clonotype was picked up a small number of times. This sequence joins TRBV7-9 and TRBJ2-1, with D maybe TRBD1 (8 bases). The CDR3 runs to 17 residues. Per germline, CDR1 SEHNR and CDR2 FQNEAQ (reference sequence). V lost 2 bases and J 7 bases, leaving 21 bases between the germline ends. CDR3: CASSLPTRGREWNEQFF. For the CDR3, the DNA is TGTGCCAGCAGCTTACCAACCAGGGGGCGGGAGTGGAATGAGCAGTTCTTC. Full variable domain (missing parts from reference TRBV7-9 and TRBJ2-1): DTGVSQNPRHKITKRGQNVTFRCDPISEHNRLYWYRQTLGQGPEFLTYFQNEAQLEKSRLLSDRFSAERPKGSFSTLEIQRTEQGDSAMYLCASSLPTRGREWNEQFFGPGTRLTVL.

Details on this clonotype: One junction end does not reproduce the germline sequence, and a read error may be involved. The rearrangement joins TRBV7-7 to TRBJ2-1; D is possibly TRBD2 (5 bases). The CDR3 sequence is 13 residues long. Germline assignment: CDR1 SSHAT and CDR2 FNYEAQ (reference sequence). The CDR3: CASSLEEAGEQFF. CDR3 DNA: TGTGCTAGCAGCTTAGAGGAGGCCGGTGAGCAGTTCTTC.

The CDR3 spells CASSGLSKANEKLFF. The CDR3 nucleotides are TGTGCCAGCAGCGGCTTGTCGAAAGCTAATGAAAAACTGTTTTTT. This chain links TRBV7-8 with TRBJ1-4; no definite D call. V was shortened by 5 bases and J by 3 bases, with 13 bases between the two germline ends. Germline loops: CDR1 SGHVS, CDR2 FQNEAQ. CDR3 length: 15 residues.

This clonotype has a handful of counts. The rearrangement joins TRBV14 to TRBJ2-7, with TRBD2 matching over 12 bases. Germline CDR1 and CDR2: SGHDN and FVKESK. J was trimmed by 2 bases and V by 5 bases; bases with no gene match: 7. The CDR3 is 16 residues long. CDR3 residues: CASSSNRLAGAYEQYF. The CDR3 DNA follows: TGTGCCAGCAGCTCCAACCGACTAGCGGGGGCCTACGAGCAGTACTTC.

In regard to this clonotype: One end of the junction fails to match germline, which may point to a read error. The rearrangement joins TRBV5-1 to TRBJ2-7; D is ambiguous. Looked up from germline, CDR1 is SGHRS and CDR2 is YFSETQ. The CDR3 totals 12 residues. Here the CDR3 reads CACSKNLNEQYF. The CDR3 coding sequence is TGCGCCTGCAGCAAAAATTTGAACGAGCAGTACTTC.

This clonotype was seen a handful of times. This chain connects TRBV29-1 to TRBJ2-1; D not resolved. The CDR3 consists of 14 residues. From germline, CDR1 is SQVTM and CDR2 ANQGSEA. Deletions cut 3 bases from V and 5 bases from J, with 14 bases between. The CDR3 protein is CSVERRFGNNEQFF. The CDR3 DNA reads TGCAGCGTTGAGAGGCGGTTTGGGAACAATGAGCAGTTCTTC.

This clonotype has just a few counts. The junction departs from germline at one end; a sequencing error may be responsible. The chain is built from TRBV7-9 and TRBJ2-1, with D hard to call. Germline V gives CDR1 SEHNR, CDR2 FQNEAQ (reference sequence). The CDR3 totals 9 residues. CDR3 sequence reads: CASSPPGDF. The CDR3 DNA follows: TGTGCCAGCAGCCCCCCGGGCGACTTC. The full variable domain, completed using reference TRBV7-9 and TRBJ2-1, is DTGVSQNPRHKITKRGQNVTFRCDPISEHNRLYWYRQTLGQGPEFLTYFQNEAQLEKSRLLSDRFSAERPKGSFSTLEIQRTEQGDSAMYLCASSPPGDFGPGTRLTVL.

This clonotype turned up a few times. This sequence joins TRBV12-5 and TRBJ2-3; D not resolved. Germline CDR1 and CDR2: LGHNT and FRNRAP. Trimming left V 3 bases short and J 2 bases short, with 9 bases between. The CDR3 has 14 amino acids. The CDR3 nucleotides read TGTGCTAGTGGTTTAGGTCCTCACACAGATACGCAGTATTTT. Its protein is CASGLGPHTDTQYF.

This clonotype was seen a handful of times. This chain uses TRBV4-3 with TRBJ2-2; 7 positions agree with TRBD2. CDR1 is LGHNA and CDR2 is YSLEER in the germline V gene. The V segment lost 4 bases and the J segment 2 bases; nucleotides outside the gene matches: 10. The length of the CDR3 is 17 residues. CDR3 region: CASSRKSTSANTGELFF. In nucleotides, the CDR3 is TGCGCCAGCAGCCGGAAATCAACTAGCGCTAACACCGGGGAGCTGTTTTTT.

The sample holds many counts of this clonotype. J is TRBJ1-2 and V is TRBV6-2 or TRBV6-3; the D gene is possibly TRBD1 (5 bases). This CDR3 region has 15 residues. Germline values: CDR1 MNHEY, CDR2 SVGEGT. Trimming pared 10 bases from V and 6 bases from J, leaving 24 bases between. CDR3 residues: CATVGLALGHHGYTF. CDR3 coding DNA: TGTGCCACCGTTGGGTTGGCGCTAGGACATCATGGCTACACCTTC.

The sample holds many counts of this clonotype. The chain employs TRBV20-1 and TRBJ2-1, with TRBD2 identical over 8 bases. The CDR3 covers 13 residues. In germline, CDR1 is DFQATT, CDR2 SNEGSKA (reference sequence). The V and J ends lost 2 bases and 9 bases, in that order; junction bases with no gene match: 6. The CDR3 bases are TGCAGTGCTAGAAGACTAGCGATCTCTGAGCAGTTCTTC. It codes for CSARRLAISEQFF.

This clonotype was seen more than once but under ten times. The chain employs TRBV7-6 and TRBJ2-1, with 12 bases aligning to TRBD2. The V gene end was trimmed by 4 bases and the J gene end by 7 bases; junction bases not matched to a gene: 8. CDR3 length: 16 amino acids. Germline CDR1 is SGHVS and CDR2 is FNYEAQ. The CDR3 DNA sequence: TGTGCCAGCAGCTCCTGGACTAGCGGGAAGGGAAATGAGCAGTTCTTC. As protein: CASSSWTSGKGNEQFF.

Only a few counts were recorded for this clonotype. V is TRBV3-1 and J is TRBJ2-3; tentatively, D is TRBD2 (6 bases). The V gene's germline CDR1 is LGHDT and CDR2 YNNKEL (reference sequence). The CDR3 length is 17 residues. The V and J ends lost 6 bases and 2 bases respectively, with 21 bases between them. In DNA form, the CDR3 reads TGTGCCAGCAGACCGCTGGGACTCGCTCAATCCACAGATACGCAGTATTTT. This sequence encodes CASRPLGLAQSTDTQYF.

The J gene is TRBJ2-1, the V gene TRBV5-4, with D hard to call. This CDR3 is 14 amino acids long. Germline V gives CDR1 SGHNT, CDR2 YYREEE (reference sequence). V was pared by 4 bases and J by 6 bases, with 14 bases between. The CDR3 bases are TGTGCCAGCAGCCTGGCTCGGCAGGTCAATGAGCAGTTCTTC. Amino acid sequence: CASSLARQVNEQFF.

V and J are TRBV20-1 and TRBJ1-6; 8 bases line up with TRBD1. The CDR3 totals 16 residues. Germline values: CDR1 DFQATT, CDR2 SNEGSKA (reference sequence). With 3 bases clipped from V and 7 bases from J, the junction kept 11 bases outside the gene matches. The CDR3 DNA follows: TGCAGTGCTAGCCGAACGACAGGGGTTTACAATTCACCCCTCCACTTT. Translating gives CSASRTTGVYNSPLHF.

This clonotype was seen many times. The chain links TRBV11-2 to TRBJ2-7; 10 nucleotides agree with TRBD2. Germline values: CDR1 SGHAT, CDR2 FQNNGV. Trimming removed 5 bases from V and 3 bases from J; junction bases left unmatched: 16. The CDR3 has 18 residues. The CDR3 nucleotides read TGTGCCAGCAGCCCCCGAGGGGTTGGAGCGGGAGGGTACTACGAGCAGTACTTC. Protein sequence: CASSPRGVGAGGYYEQYF.

The CDR3 sequence: CSAEMGDSPLHF. The CDR3 nucleotides read TGCAGTGCTGAGATGGGGGATTCACCCCTCCACTTT. The chain is built from TRBV20-1 and TRBJ1-6; D is possibly TRBD1 (5 bases). V dropped 5 bases and J dropped 8 bases, with 10 bases sitting between them. This CDR3 has 12 amino acids. Germline loops: CDR1 DFQATT, CDR2 SNEGSKA (reference sequence).

In this sample, this clonotype turned up a few times. The chain joins TRBV19 to TRBJ1-1; 10 bases fit TRBD1. J lost 0 bases, V lost 9 bases, and 7 bases had no gene match. The CDR3 is 15 residues long. The germline V gene encodes CDR1 LNHDA and CDR2 SQIVND (reference sequence). The CDR3 sequence is CASRDRGHLNTEAFF. The CDR3 nucleotides are TGTGCCAGCCGGGACAGGGGCCACCTGAACACTGAAGCTTTCTTT.

This clonotype showed up just a few times. This chain connects TRBV11-2 to TRBJ2-5; 9 bases fit TRBD2. Germline values: CDR1 SGHAT, CDR2 FQNNGV. This CDR3 has 18 residues. Unmatched junction bases numbered 10, after V lost 2 bases and J lost 0 bases. CDR3 nucleotide sequence: TGTGCCAGCAGCTTATTTGGGTTAGCGGGGGTGAACCAAGAGACCCAGTACTTC. Its translation is CASSLFGLAGVNQETQYF.

This clonotype has more than one count but fewer than ten. This CDR3 reads CASSPKSGTGELFF. In DNA form, the CDR3 reads TGTGCCAGCTCACCCAAAAGCGGCACCGGGGAGCTGTTTTTT. This chain connects TRBV18 to TRBJ2-2; D perhaps matches TRBD2 (5 bases). The germline V gene has CDR1 KGHSH and CDR2 LQKENI. The CDR3 runs to 14 residues. V was shortened by 3 bases and J by 4 bases, with 9 bases between the two germline ends.

The CDR3 nucleotides are TGTGCCAGCAGCAGACCGGGACAGGGGACGAATGAGCAGTTCTTC. Protein: CASSRPGQGTNEQFF. This sequence joins TRBV6-2 or TRBV6-3 and TRBJ2-1; TRBD1 agrees at 10 bases. J gave up 7 bases and V 6 bases, and 9 bases lay outside the gene matches. The V gene's germline CDR1 is MNHEY and CDR2 SVGEGT. This CDR3 contains 15 residues.

This clonotype appeared a few times. The chain carries TRBV5-6 and TRBJ1-5; D possibly corresponds to TRBD1 (6 bases). The CDR3 has 15 residues. Trimming left V 1 base short and J 3 bases short, with 11 bases between. Germline V gene sequence: CDR1 SGHDT, CDR2 YYEEEE. In DNA form, the CDR3 reads TGTGCCAGCAGCTTGTCAAACAGGGACAATCAGCCCCAGCATTTT. Residues: CASSLSNRDNQPQHF.

The rearrangement links TRBV20-1 to TRBJ2-3; TRBD2 aligns across 8 bases. CDR1 is DFQATT and CDR2 is SNEGSKA in the germline V gene (reference sequence). This CDR3 has 18 amino acids. Trimming removed 1 base from V and 0 bases from J; junction bases left unmatched: 12. The CDR3, as DNA: TGCAGTGCTAGAGGTCTGACTAGCGCGAGCTCTAGCACAGATACGCAGTATTTT. Protein product: CSARGLTSASSSTDTQYF.

The J gene is TRBJ1-3, the V gene TRBV20-1; D gene unclear. The germline CDR1 and CDR2 sequences are DFQATT and SNEGSKA (reference sequence). Between the trimmed V and J ends, which lost 7 bases and 0 bases, there was a span of 10 bases. The CDR3 extends over 13 amino acids. CDR3 amino acids: CSGTPDSGNTIYF. DNA for the CDR3: TGCAGTGGAACGCCGGACTCTGGAAACACCATATATTTT.

The chain has TRBV18 and TRBJ2-1, with D perhaps matching TRBD2 (5 bases). Between the trimmed V and J ends, which lost 1 base and 7 bases, there was a span of 11 bases. The CDR3 is 14 amino acids. Germline V gives CDR1 KGHSH, CDR2 LQKENI. CDR3 DNA sequence: TGTGCCAGCTCACCACGTGCGGGTACGAATGAGCAGTTCTTC. Its translation: CASSPRAGTNEQFF.

This clonotype was seen a handful of times. The chain carries TRBV5-1 and TRBJ2-1, with 8 bases matching TRBD1. Germline V gene sequence: CDR1 SGHRS, CDR2 YFSETQ. The CDR3 totals 14 residues. The junction had 2 bases not matched to a gene; V was cut back by 1 base and J by 5 bases. DNA for the CDR3: TGCGCCAGCAGCTTGTACAGGGGGGACAATGAGCAGTTCTTC. It specifies CASSLYRGDNEQFF.